One and the same sample provided the 22 T cell receptor beta chains below, sequenced in a study of blood T cell repertoires in COVID-19 (dated by TCRdb to about 2020). The receptor library was made with the immunoSEQ multiplex PCR assay. Sourced from immuneACCESS, this table was stored by TCRdb with only in-frame sequences that have V and J called. A share of the clones is absent; for the studies checked, an unresolved V gene accounts for under half, and the remainder has no known explanation. The sample contains over 150,000 clones, roughly 76% of them found a single time. The top ten constitute around 12% of the sample. Material: peripheral blood. These receptors were taken from an elderly woman with COVID-19, enrolled during active disease.

This chain joins TRBV4-1 and TRBJ2-1; 9 nucleotides agree with TRBD1. CDR1 MGHRA and CDR2 YSYEKL come from the germline V gene. CDR3 length equals 15 residues. J was trimmed by 6 bases and V by 3 bases; bases with no gene match: 6. The CDR3, as DNA: TGCGCCAGCAGCCACCCGGGACAGGGACGCAATGAGCAGTTCTTC. As protein: CASSHPGQGRNEQFF.

The genes are TRBV19 and TRBJ2-7, with D perhaps matching TRBD2 (6 bases). Looked up from germline, CDR1 is LNHDA and CDR2 is SQIVND (reference sequence). V lost 5 bases, J lost 4 bases, and 21 bases lay in between. The CDR3 length is 16 residues. The CDR3, as DNA: TGTGCCAGTAGTCCGGGACTTGGGAGCAGGGAATACGAGCAGTACTTC. Its translation is CASSPGLGSREYEQYF.

The J gene is TRBJ1-2, the V gene TRBV5-6, with a possible D match to TRBD1 (6 bases). This CDR3 has 14 amino acids. The V gene lost 0 bases and the J gene lost 4 bases, with 10 bases spanning the gap. Germline CDR1 reads SGHDT; CDR2 reads YYEEEE. The CDR3 DNA is TGTGCCAGCAGCTTGGGGGGGCAGAGCTATGGCTACACCTTC. This codes for CASSLGGQSYGYTF.

This clone showed up just once. The rearrangement uses TRBV19 and TRBJ1-4, with D hard to call. Germline V CDR1 and CDR2: LNHDA, SQIVND (reference sequence). The CDR3 has 10 amino acids. V dropped 8 bases and J dropped 13 bases, with 11 bases sitting between them. CDR3 amino acids: CASEGGGLFF. The CDR3 nucleotides read TGTGCCAGTGAAGGAGGCGGACTGTTTTTT.

The rearrangement joins TRBV28 to TRBJ1-1; the D is unclear. This CDR3 comprises 12 residues. The germline V gene encodes CDR1 MDHEN and CDR2 SYDVKM. The CDR3 sequence: CGAWAGGTEAFF. The CDR3 DNA reads as TGTGGGGCCTGGGCCGGAGGGACTGAAGCTTTCTTT.

V gene TRBV7-2 combines with J gene TRBJ1-2; the D is unclear. This CDR3 spans 13 amino acids. Germline V lookup: CDR1 SGHTA, CDR2 FQGNSA. The ends were cut back, 2 bases at V and 6 bases at J, with 10 bases in the middle. This chain's CDR3 is CASSLFTGDGYTF. The CDR3 coding sequence is TGTGCCAGCAGCTTATTCACCGGGGATGGCTACACCTTC.

CDR3 bases: TGTGCCAGCAGCCTACCGGGACAGGGAGGTGCTGGCTACACCTTC. Its translation is CASSLPGQGGAGYTF. The gene calls are TRBV5-4 and TRBJ1-2; 9 bases fit TRBD1. Germline CDR1 and CDR2: SGHNT and YYREEE (reference sequence). After removal of 4 bases from V and 7 bases from J, the junction contained 11 bases not matched to a gene. The CDR3 has 15 amino acids.

The rearrangement links TRBV28 to TRBJ2-7; perhaps TRBD2 as D (5 bases). The CDR3 sequence is 13 residues long. Germline V gives CDR1 MDHEN, CDR2 SYDVKM. The V gene lost 10 bases and the J gene lost 2 bases, with 15 bases spanning the gap. CDR3 DNA: TGTGCCACCCTCCACGGGGTACCCTACGAGCAGTACTTC. It is translated as CATLHGVPYEQYF. The full variable domain, rest sourced from reference TRBV28 and TRBJ2-7, is DVKVTQSSRYLVKRTGEKVFLECVQDMDHENMFWYRQDPGLGLRLIYFSYDVKMKEKGDIPEGYSVSREKKERFSLILESASTNQTSMYLCATLHGVPYEQYFGPGTRLTVT.

The rearrangement uses TRBV7-9 and TRBJ2-3; 7 bases agree with TRBD1. V gave up 5 bases and J gave up 3 bases; unmatched junction bases: 5. Germline CDR1 SEHNR, CDR2 FQNEAQ (reference sequence). This CDR3 has 14 residues. Here the CDR3 reads CASSPTGSTDTQYF. The CDR3 nucleotides are TGTGCCAGCAGCCCGACAGGGTCTACAGATACGCAGTATTTT.

The rearrangement uses TRBV9 and TRBJ1-5; TRBD1 is a possible D gene (6 bases). This CDR3 contains 14 residues. Germline assignment: CDR1 SGDLS and CDR2 YYNGEE. V lost 3 bases and J 9 bases, leaving 16 bases between the germline ends. DNA for the CDR3: TGTGCCAGCAGCGGGACAGTAAGGGATCCGCCCCAGCATTTT. Encoded protein: CASSGTVRDPPQHF.

This clone came up a few times. The rearrangement links TRBV5-1 to TRBJ1-1, with TRBD1 identical over 8 bases. V trimming: 0 bases; J trimming: 1 base; junction bases outside the gene matches: 5. The germline CDR1 and CDR2 sequences are SGHRS and YFSETQ. This CDR3 spans 16 amino acids. CDR3 sequence: CASSLEQGVGNTEAFF. The CDR3, as DNA: TGCGCCAGCAGCTTGGAACAGGGGGTTGGGAACACTGAAGCTTTCTTT.

The chain couples TRBV29-1 to TRBJ1-2; 11 nucleotides align to TRBD1. The CDR3 has 14 residues. Germline trimming cut 6 bases from V and 7 bases from J; bases unmatched to any gene: 10. Germline-derived CDR1 and CDR2 are SQVTM and ANQGSEA. CDR3 residues: CSVDRGPLFAGYTF. The CDR3 DNA reads as TGCAGCGTGGACAGGGGGCCCTTGTTTGCTGGCTACACCTTC. The full variable domain, rest sourced from reference TRBV29-1 and TRBJ1-2, is SAVISQKPSRDICQRGTSLTIQCQVDSQVTMMFWYRQQPGQSLTLIATANQGSEATYESGFVIDKFPISRPNLTFSTLTVSNMSPEDSSIYLCSVDRGPLFAGYTFGSGTRLTVV.

The J gene is TRBJ2-3, the V gene TRBV19, with 7 bases lining up with TRBD2. Trimming removed 6 bases from V and 4 bases from J; junction bases left unmatched: 10. The CDR3 runs to 15 residues. The germline gives CDR1 LNHDA, CDR2 SQIVND (reference sequence). CDR3 region: CASSGASGGSDTQYF. In nucleotides, the CDR3 is TGTGCCAGTAGCGGGGCTAGCGGTGGTTCAGATACGCAGTATTTT. Complete variable domain (other parts from reference TRBV19 and TRBJ2-3): DGGITQSPKYLFRKEGQNVTLSCEQNLNHDAMYWYRQDPGQGLRLIYYSQIVNDFQKGDIAEGYSVSREKKESFPLTVTSAQKNPTAFYLCASSGASGGSDTQYFGPGTRLTVL.

The chain employs TRBV3-1 (or the pseudogene TRBV3-2) and TRBJ2-3, with 9 nucleotides matching TRBD2. The V gene end was trimmed by 5 bases and the J gene end by 8 bases; junction bases not matched to a gene: 17. This CDR3 spans 17 amino acids. The germline V gene has CDR1 LGHDT and CDR2 YNNKEL (reference sequence). The CDR3: CASSTRSYGGGAGTQYF. The DNA of the CDR3 is TGTGCCAGCAGCACACGATCTTACGGCGGGGGGGCCGGTACGCAGTATTTT.

The chain joins TRBV19 to TRBJ1-2; D not resolved. CDR1 and CDR2 (germline): LNHDA, SQIVND (reference sequence). Trimming took off 3 bases at V and 1 base at J, with 6 bases between the two ends. CDR3 length: 13 residues. The DNA of the CDR3 is TGTGCCAGTAGTATCCGGGTTAACTATGGCTACACCTTC. This codes for CASSIRVNYGYTF.

V is TRBV4-2 and J is TRBJ2-1, with 11 bases that match TRBD2. CDR1 and CDR2 from the germline V gene are LGHNA and YNFKEQ. This CDR3 is 17 amino acids long. V lost 0 bases, J lost 9 bases, and 10 bases stayed unmatched. The CDR3 sequence is CASSQDPRASGRPEQFF. As DNA, the CDR3 is TGTGCCAGCAGCCAAGATCCCCGGGCTAGCGGGAGGCCTGAGCAGTTCTTC.

This chain uses TRBV10-3 with TRBJ1-3, with 9 bases that match TRBD1. The CDR3 runs 14 residues. V gave up 10 bases and J gave up 4 bases; unmatched junction bases: 8. Germline CDR1 is ENHRY and CDR2 is SYGVKD. The CDR3 loop reads CASGGQGRGNTIYF. For the CDR3, the DNA is TGTGCCAGCGGGGGACAGGGAAGGGGAAACACCATATATTTT.

This clone has only one observation. The V call is TRBV29-1, the J call TRBJ2-2; the D is unclear. The germline V gene has CDR1 SQVTM and CDR2 ANQGSEA. V lost 7 bases to trimming and J lost 0 bases, with 12 bases between them. The CDR3 covers 14 residues. The chain's CDR3 is CSAPAAANTGELFF. CDR3 in DNA: TGCAGCGCCCCGGCCGCGGCGAACACCGGGGAGCTGTTTTTT.

V and J are TRBV5-5 and TRBJ1-1; D is possibly TRBD1 (6 bases). The CDR3 contains 15 residues. Trimming took 3 bases from V and 8 from J, leaving 20 bases between them. Germline V gene lookup returns CDR1 SGHKS and CDR2 YYEKEE (reference sequence). The CDR3 region is CASSSGAGVGTEAFF. CDR3 coding DNA: TGTGCCAGCAGCTCGGGCGCGGGAGTGGGGACAGAAGCTTTCTTT.

This chain uses TRBV11-2 with TRBJ2-5, with 11 nucleotides matching TRBD2. Germline V lookup: CDR1 SGHAT, CDR2 FQNNGV. V shed 3 bases, J shed 5 bases, and the junction held 11 bases outside the gene matches. The CDR3 extends over 17 amino acids. CDR3 region: CASSFSLPSGRRETQYF. CDR3 DNA sequence: TGTGCCAGCAGCTTTAGCCTACCTAGCGGGAGGAGGGAGACCCAGTACTTC.

This clone was found many times. This rearrangement joins TRBV7-2 to TRBJ2-7, with TRBD1 identical over 8 bases. Losses at the gene ends were 5 bases for V and 4 bases for J; bases not matched to a gene: 7. The CDR3 loop spans 14 amino acids. The germline gives CDR1 SGHTA, CDR2 FQGNSA. The CDR3 coding sequence is TGTGCCAGCAGCCGGGACAGGCGCACATACGAGCAGTACTTC. This sequence encodes CASSRDRRTYEQYF.

V usage is TRBV7-2 and J usage is TRBJ2-7; 8 bases agree with TRBD1. This CDR3 spans 14 amino acids. The junction had 3 bases not matched to a gene; V was cut back by 3 bases and J by 2 bases. Germline loops: CDR1 SGHTA, CDR2 FQGNSA. The CDR3 DNA is TGTGCCAGCAGCTTCTCAGGGGGCCCCTACGAGCAGTACTTC. This gives the protein CASSFSGGPYEQYF.